This TCR beta chain emerged from a study of regulatory T cells in long-lasting Graves disease. General study results and limits: Persistent patients shared more public clonotypes (about 2,800) than newly diagnosed patients (approximately 960).

Arm-PCR with iRepertoire HTBI primers amplified the CDR3 regions for these TCR beta libraries. In TCRdb, the multiplex PCR reads were re-called with MiXCR into one record per CDR3 protein. In the table there are a few hundred thousand distinct CDR3 sequences, around an eighth of which are singletons. Trimming took off 3 bases at V and 3 bases at J, with 23 bases between the two ends. Germline assignment: CDR1 MGHRA and CDR2 YSYEKL. This CDR3 spans 18 amino acids. On this clonotype itself: The antigen is not known.

Time point indicated: newly diagnosed GD, antithyroid drugs for less than 3 months. PBMCs provided the RNA from which the TCR library was made. Graves' disease diagnoses followed American Thyroid Association guidelines. Patients came from an endocrinology department in Xi'an, China. The same data also contributed to another study, on T cells in Graves' hyperthyroidism and ophthalmopathy. That source adds: Blood also contained most expanded thyroid clonotypes above 0.001.

The TCR comes from a man in his thirties or forties with Graves disease. Material: peripheral blood mononuclear cells (PBMCs), obtained at new diagnosis, from a patient treated with antithyroid drugs. The rearrangement links TRBV4-1 to TRBJ2-5; D is perhaps TRBD1 or TRBD2 (7 bases each). CDR3 region: CASSHPRGGELREETQYF. CDR3 coding DNA: TGCGCCAGCAGCCATCCCAGGGGGGGGGAACTAAGAGAAGAGACCCAGTACTTC.